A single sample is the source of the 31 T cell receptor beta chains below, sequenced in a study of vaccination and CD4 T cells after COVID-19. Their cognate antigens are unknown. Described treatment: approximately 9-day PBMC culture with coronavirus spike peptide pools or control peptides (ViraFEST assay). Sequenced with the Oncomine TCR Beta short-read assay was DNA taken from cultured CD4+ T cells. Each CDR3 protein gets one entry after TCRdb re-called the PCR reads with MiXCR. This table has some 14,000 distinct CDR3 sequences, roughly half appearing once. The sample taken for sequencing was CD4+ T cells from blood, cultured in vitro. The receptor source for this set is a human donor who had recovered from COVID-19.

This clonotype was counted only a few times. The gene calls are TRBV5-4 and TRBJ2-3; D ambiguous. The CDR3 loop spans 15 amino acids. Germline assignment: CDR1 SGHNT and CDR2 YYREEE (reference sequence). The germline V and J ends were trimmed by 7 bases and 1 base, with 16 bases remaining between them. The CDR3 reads CASLPGTGRTDTQYF. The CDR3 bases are TGTGCCAGCCTCCCTGGCACGGGCCGCACAGATACGCAGTATTTT.

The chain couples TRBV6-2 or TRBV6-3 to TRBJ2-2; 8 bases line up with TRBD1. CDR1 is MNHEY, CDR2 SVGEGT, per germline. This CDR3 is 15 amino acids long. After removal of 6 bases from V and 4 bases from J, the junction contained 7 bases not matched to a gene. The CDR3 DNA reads TGTGCCAGCAGCGGCGGAGACAGGGGCACCGGGGAGCTGTTTTTT. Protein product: CASSGGDRGTGELFF.

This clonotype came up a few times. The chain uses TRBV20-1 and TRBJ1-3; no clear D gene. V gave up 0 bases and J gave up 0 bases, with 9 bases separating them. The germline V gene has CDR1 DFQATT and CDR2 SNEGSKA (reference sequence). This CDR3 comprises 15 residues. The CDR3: CSARDWTNSGNTIYF. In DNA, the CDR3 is TGCAGTGCTAGAGATTGGACTAACTCTGGAAACACCATATATTTT.

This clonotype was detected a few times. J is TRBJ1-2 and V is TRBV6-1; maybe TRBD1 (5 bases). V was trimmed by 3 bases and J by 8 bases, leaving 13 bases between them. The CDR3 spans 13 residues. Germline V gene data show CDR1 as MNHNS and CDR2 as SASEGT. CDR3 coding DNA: TGTGCCAGCAGTGATTCAGGGATCGGCGGCTACACCTTC. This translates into CASSDSGIGGYTF.

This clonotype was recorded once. CDR3 coding DNA: TGTGCCAGCAGTAAGACTAGCGGCGAGCAGTACTTC. Translated: CASSKTSGEQYF. The gene calls are TRBV6-1 and TRBJ2-7; 9 positions agree with TRBD2. Trimming took 5 bases from V and 6 from J; bases not matched to a gene: 2. This CDR3 is 12 amino acids long. The germline V gene encodes CDR1 MNHNS and CDR2 SASEGT.

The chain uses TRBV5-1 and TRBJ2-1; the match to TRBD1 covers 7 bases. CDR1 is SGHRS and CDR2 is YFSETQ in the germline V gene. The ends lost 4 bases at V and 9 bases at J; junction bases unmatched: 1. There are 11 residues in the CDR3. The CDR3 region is CASSRQGEQFF. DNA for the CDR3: TGCGCCAGCAGCCGACAGGGTGAGCAGTTCTTC.

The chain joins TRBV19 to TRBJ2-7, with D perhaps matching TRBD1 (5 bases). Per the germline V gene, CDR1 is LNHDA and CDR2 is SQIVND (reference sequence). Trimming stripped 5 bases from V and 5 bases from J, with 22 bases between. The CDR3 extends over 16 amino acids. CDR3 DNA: TGTGCCAGTAGTGGGTGGGGCCCTGGTGGTCTCGACGAGCAGTACTTC. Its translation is CASSGWGPGGLDEQYF.

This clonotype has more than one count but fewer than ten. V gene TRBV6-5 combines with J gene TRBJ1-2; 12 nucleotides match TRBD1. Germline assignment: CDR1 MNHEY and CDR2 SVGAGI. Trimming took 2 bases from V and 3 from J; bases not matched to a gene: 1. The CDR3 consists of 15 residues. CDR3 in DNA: TGTGCCAGCAGTTACGGGACAGGGGGCGACTATGGCTACACCTTC. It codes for CASSYGTGGDYGYTF.

CDR3 DNA sequence: TGCAGTGCTTGGGGCAGGGTTACCTACGAGCAGTACTTC. This gives the protein CSAWGRVTYEQYF. The chain couples TRBV20-1 to TRBJ2-7, with a possible D match to TRBD1 (5 bases). The germline V gene has CDR1 DFQATT and CDR2 SNEGSKA (reference sequence). V was cut by 5 bases and J by 2 bases, with 13 bases left in between. The CDR3 consists of 13 residues.

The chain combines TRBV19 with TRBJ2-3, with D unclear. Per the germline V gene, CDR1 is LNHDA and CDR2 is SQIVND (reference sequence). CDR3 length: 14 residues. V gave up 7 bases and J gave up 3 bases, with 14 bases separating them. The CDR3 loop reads CASTQDISTDTQYF. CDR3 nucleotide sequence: TGTGCCAGTACCCAGGATATTTCGACAGATACGCAGTATTTT.

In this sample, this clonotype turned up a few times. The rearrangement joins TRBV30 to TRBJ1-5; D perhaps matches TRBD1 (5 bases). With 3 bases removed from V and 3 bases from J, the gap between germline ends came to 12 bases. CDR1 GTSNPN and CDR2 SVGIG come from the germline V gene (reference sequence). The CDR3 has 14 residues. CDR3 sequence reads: CAWSEGQYNQPQHF. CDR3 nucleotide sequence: TGTGCCTGGAGCGAGGGGCAGTACAATCAGCCCCAGCATTTT.

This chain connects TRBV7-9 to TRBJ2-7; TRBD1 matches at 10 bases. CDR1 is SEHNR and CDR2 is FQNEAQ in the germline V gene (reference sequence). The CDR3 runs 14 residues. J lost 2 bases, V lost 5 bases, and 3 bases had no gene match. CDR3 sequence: CASSRDRGAYEQYF. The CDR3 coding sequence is TGTGCCAGCAGCCGGGACAGGGGAGCCTACGAGCAGTACTTC.

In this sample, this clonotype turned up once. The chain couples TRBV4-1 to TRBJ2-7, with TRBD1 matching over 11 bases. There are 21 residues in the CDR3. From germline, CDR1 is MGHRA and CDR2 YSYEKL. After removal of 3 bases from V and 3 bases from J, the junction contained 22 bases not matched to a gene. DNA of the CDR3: TGCGCCAGCAGCCACCGGACAGGGGGCGACCAGATTGGGACTGGTTACTACGAGCAGTACTTC. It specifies CASSHRTGGDQIGTGYYEQYF.

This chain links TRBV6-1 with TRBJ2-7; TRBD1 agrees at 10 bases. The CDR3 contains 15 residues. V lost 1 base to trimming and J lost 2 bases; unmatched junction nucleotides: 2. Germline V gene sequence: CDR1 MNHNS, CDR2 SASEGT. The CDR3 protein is CASSEEGTGAYEQYF. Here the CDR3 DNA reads TGTGCCAGCAGTGAAGAGGGGACAGGGGCCTACGAGCAGTACTTC.

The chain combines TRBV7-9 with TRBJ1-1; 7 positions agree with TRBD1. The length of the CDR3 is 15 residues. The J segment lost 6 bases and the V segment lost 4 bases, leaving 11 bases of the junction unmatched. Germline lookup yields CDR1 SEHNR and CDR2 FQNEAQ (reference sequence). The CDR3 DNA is TGTGCCAGCAGCTATTCGACAGGGAGATACGCTGAAGCTTTCTTT. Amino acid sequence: CASSYSTGRYAEAFF.

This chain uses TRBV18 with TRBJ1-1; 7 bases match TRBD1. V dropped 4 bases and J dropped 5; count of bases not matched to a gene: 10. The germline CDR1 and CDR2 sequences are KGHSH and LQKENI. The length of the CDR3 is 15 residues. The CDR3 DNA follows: TGTGCCAGCTCACGGACAGGCATCGCGGGGACTGAAGCTTTCTTT. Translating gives CASSRTGIAGTEAFF.

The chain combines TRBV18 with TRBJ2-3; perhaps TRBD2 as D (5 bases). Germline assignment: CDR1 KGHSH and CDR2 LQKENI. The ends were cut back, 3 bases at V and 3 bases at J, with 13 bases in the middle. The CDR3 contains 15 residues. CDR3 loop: CASSPLSTGTDTQYF. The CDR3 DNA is TGTGCCAGCTCACCTCTCTCTACGGGAACAGATACGCAGTATTTT.

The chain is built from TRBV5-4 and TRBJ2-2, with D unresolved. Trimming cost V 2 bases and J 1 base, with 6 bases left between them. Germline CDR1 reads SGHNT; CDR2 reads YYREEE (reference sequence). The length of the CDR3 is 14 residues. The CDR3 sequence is CASSFSGNTGELFF. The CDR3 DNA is TGTGCCAGCAGCTTCTCAGGGAACACCGGGGAGCTGTTTTTT.

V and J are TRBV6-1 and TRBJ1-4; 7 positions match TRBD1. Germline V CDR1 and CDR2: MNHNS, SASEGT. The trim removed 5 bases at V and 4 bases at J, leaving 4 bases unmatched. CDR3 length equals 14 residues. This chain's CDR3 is CASSMTGSNEKLFF. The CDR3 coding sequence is TGTGCCAGCAGTATGACAGGGAGTAATGAAAAACTGTTTTTT.

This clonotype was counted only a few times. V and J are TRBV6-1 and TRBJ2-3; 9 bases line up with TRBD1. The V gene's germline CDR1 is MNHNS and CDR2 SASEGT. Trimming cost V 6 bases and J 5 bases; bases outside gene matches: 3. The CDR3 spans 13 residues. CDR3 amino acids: CASRQTGGDTQYF. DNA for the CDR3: TGTGCCAGCAGACAGACAGGGGGAGATACGCAGTATTTT.

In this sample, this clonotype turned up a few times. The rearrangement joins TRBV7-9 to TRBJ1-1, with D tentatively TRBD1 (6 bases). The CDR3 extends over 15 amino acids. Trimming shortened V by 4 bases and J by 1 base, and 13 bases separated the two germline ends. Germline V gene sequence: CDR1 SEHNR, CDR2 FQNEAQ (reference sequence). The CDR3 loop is CASSWSRDTNTEAFF. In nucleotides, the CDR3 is TGTGCCAGCAGCTGGTCCCGGGACACGAACACTGAAGCTTTCTTT.

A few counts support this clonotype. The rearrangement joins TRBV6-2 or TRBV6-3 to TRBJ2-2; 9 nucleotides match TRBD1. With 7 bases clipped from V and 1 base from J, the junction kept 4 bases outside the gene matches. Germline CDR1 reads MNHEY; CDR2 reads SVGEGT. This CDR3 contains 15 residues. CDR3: CASTTGGRNTGELFF. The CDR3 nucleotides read TGTGCCAGCACCACAGGGGGCCGGAACACCGGGGAGCTGTTTTTT.

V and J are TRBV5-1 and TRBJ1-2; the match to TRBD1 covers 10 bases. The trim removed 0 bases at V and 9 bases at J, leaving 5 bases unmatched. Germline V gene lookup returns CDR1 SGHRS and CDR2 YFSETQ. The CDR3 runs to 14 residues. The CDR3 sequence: CASSLDGTGDRYTF. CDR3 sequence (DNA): TGCGCCAGCAGCTTGGATGGGACAGGGGACCGCTACACCTTC.

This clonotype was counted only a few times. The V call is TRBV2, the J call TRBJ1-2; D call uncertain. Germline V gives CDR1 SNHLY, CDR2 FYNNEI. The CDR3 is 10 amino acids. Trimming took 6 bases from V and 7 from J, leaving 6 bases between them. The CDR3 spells CASRGIGYTF. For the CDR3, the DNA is TGTGCCAGCAGGGGCATTGGCTACACCTTC.

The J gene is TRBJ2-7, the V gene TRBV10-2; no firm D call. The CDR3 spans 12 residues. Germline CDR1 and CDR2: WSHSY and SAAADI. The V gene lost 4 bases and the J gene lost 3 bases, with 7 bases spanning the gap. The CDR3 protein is CASSALSYEQYF. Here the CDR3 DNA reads TGCGCCAGCAGTGCGCTAAGCTACGAGCAGTACTTC.

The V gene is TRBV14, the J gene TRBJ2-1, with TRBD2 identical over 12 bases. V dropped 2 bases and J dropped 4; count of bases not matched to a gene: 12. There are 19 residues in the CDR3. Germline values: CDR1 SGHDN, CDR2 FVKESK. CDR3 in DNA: TGTGCCAGCAGCCAACAAAGGCCCCCGGGACTAGCGGGTTACAATGAGCAGTTCTTC. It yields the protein CASSQQRPPGLAGYNEQFF.

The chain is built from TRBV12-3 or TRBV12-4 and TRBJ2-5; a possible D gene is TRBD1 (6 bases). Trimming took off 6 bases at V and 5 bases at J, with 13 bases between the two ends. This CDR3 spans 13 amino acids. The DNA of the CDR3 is TGTGCCAGCAGGGCTCTAGGGGGTGAGACCCAGTACTTC. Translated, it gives CASRALGGETQYF.

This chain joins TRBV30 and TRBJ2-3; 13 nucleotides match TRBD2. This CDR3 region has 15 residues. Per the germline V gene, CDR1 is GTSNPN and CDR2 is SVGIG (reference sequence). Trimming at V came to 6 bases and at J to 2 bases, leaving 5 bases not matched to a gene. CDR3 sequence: CACRLAGGHTDTQYF. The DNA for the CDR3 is TGTGCCTGTCGACTAGCGGGAGGCCACACAGATACGCAGTATTTT.

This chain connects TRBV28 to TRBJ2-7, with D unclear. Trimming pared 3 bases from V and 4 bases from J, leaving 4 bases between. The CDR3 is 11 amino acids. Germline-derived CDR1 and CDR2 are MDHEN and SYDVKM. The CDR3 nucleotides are TGTGCCAGCAGTTTTGGGTACGAGCAGTACTTC. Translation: CASSFGYEQYF.

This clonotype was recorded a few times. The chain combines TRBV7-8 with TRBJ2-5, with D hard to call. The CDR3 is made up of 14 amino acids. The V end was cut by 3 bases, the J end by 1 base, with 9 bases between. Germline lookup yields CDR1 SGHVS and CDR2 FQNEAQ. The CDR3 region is CASSLMRIQETQYF. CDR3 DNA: TGTGCCAGCAGCTTGATGCGGATCCAAGAGACCCAGTACTTC.

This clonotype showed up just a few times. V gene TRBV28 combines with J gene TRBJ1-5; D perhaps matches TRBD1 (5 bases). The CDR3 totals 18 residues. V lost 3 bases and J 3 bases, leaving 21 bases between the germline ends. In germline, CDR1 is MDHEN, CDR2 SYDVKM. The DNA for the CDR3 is TGTGCCAGCAGTTTTGGACCGGGGGACGGCGCCTTCAATCAGCCCCAGCATTTT. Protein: CASSFGPGDGAFNQPQHF.